These T cell receptor beta chains were read from a single sample in a study of blood T cell repertoires in COVID-19. Only in-frame clones appear in the TCRdb table, and some are missing; sequencing was by immunoSEQ multiplex PCR. Of some 250,000 clones in the sample, about 91% are singletons; the top ten hold 0.95% to 1.5%. Sequencing was performed on PBMCs or T cells enriched from blood (not recorded which). These receptors were collected from a human donor in a cohort exposed to, infected with or recovered from COVID-19 (not recorded which). The donor label of this sample is uncertain. Each CDR3 is given with its conserved first and last residue. A D gene is named only where the DNA matches it firmly. Rows may omit the clone size; those that give it use once, few, many or a size class.

CDR3aa	CDR3nt	abundance	v_gene	j_gene	d_gene	len
CASSQVGGRYNEQFF	TGCGCCAGCAGCCAAGTTGGGGGCCGGTACAATGAGCAGTTCTTC	.	TRBV4-1	TRBJ2-1	.	15
CAWSVSGGSEAFF	TGTGCCTGGAGTGTCAGTGGCGGATCTGAAGCTTTCTTT	.	TRBV30	TRBJ1-1	.	13
CSVGGGSGNTEAFF	TGCAGCGTCGGGGGAGGGTCCGGGAACACTGAAGCTTTCTTT	.	TRBV29-1	TRBJ1-1	.	14
CASTSPSTGGNEKLFF	TGTGCCAGCACTTCCCCCTCGACGGGGGGCAATGAAAAACTGTTTTTT	.	TRBV2	TRBJ1-4	.	16
CAWSRNTEAFF	TGTGCCTGGAGCCGGAACACTGAAGCTTTCTTT	.	TRBV30	TRBJ1-1	.	11
CASSFNGDDGYTF	TGCGCCAGCAGCTTCAACGGAGATGATGGCTACACCTTC	.	TRBV5-1	TRBJ1-2	.	13
CASSSQWLDTQYF	TGCGCCAGCAGCTCGCAGTGGCTGGATACGCAGTATTTT	.	TRBV4-3	TRBJ2-3	.	13
CASSSTPGIGYSPLHF	TGTGCCAGCAGCTCCACCCCGGGAATAGGTTATTCACCCCTCCACTTT	.	TRBV7-6	TRBJ1-6	.	16
CASRDPTGLVGQYF	TGTGCCAGCAGGGACCCTACGGGACTAGTAGGACAGTATTTT	.	TRBV2	TRBJ2-3	TRBD2	14
CAWSMGGEQFF	TGTGCCTGGAGTATGGGGGGTGAGCAGTTCTTC	.	TRBV30	TRBJ2-1	.	11
CASSRSGTINEKLFF	TGTGCCAGCAGCCGTTCCGGGACAATTAATGAAAAACTGTTTTTT	.	TRBV7-2	TRBJ1-4	.	15
CASSLGTTNTGELFF	TGTGCCAGCAGCCTCGGGACAACCAACACCGGGGAGCTGTTTTTT	few	TRBV3-1/TRBV3-2	TRBJ2-2	.	15
CASSFLLNTEAFF	TGTGCCAGTAGTTTCCTATTGAACACTGAAGCTTTCTTT	few	TRBV19	TRBJ1-1	.	13
CATSRDIGVITEAFF	TGTGCCACCAGCAGAGATATAGGGGTGATCACTGAAGCTTTCTTT	once	TRBV15	TRBJ1-1	.	15
CASQPGQGMGRSNQPQHF	TGTGCCTCACAACCGGGACAGGGGATGGGGAGAAGCAATCAGCCCCAGCATTTT	.	TRBV19	TRBJ1-5	TRBD1	18
CASSPRGLETQYF	TGCGCCAGCAGCCCCAGGGGTCTCGAGACCCAGTACTTC	.	TRBV5-1	TRBJ2-5	.	13
CASSLDRPSYEQYF	TGTGCCAGCAGTTTGGACAGGCCTTCCTACGAGCAGTACTTC	.	TRBV28	TRBJ2-7	TRBD1	14
CAWSDFIMGSLRGDTEAFF	TGTGCCTGGAGCGATTTCATTATGGGCAGCCTCAGGGGGGACACTGAAGCTTTCTTT	.	TRBV30	TRBJ1-1	TRBD1	19
CASSQPARKKNSPLHF	TGTGCCAGCAGCCAACCTGCGCGGAAGAAAAATTCACCCCTCCACTTT	.	TRBV4-2	TRBJ1-6	.	16
CATSDGGGTGELFF	TGTGCCACCAGTGACGGCGGGGGGACCGGGGAGCTGTTTTTT	.	TRBV24-1	TRBJ2-2	TRBD2	14
CASSSTGGEYEQYF	TGCGCCAGCAGTTCGACAGGGGGCGAATACGAGCAGTACTTC	once	TRBV5-1	TRBJ2-7	TRBD1	14
CASSPVEGLGGANVLTF	TGTGCCAGCTCACCGGTTGAGGGACTGGGTGGGGCCAACGTCCTGACTTTC	.	TRBV18	TRBJ2-6	.	17
CASERGDQAYEQYF	TGTGCCAGCGAACGGGGAGATCAAGCCTACGAGCAGTACTTC	.	TRBV6-6	TRBJ2-7	.	14
CASHQVDSYNEQFF	TGTGCCAGCCACCAGGTGGACTCCTACAATGAGCAGTTCTTC	.	TRBV5-4	TRBJ2-1	.	14
CASSLDSYNEQFF	TGTGCCAGCAGCTTAGACAGCTACAATGAGCAGTTCTTC	once	TRBV5-4	TRBJ2-1	.	13
CASSAAGDHTDTQYF	TGTGCCAGCAGCGCCGCGGGGGACCACACAGATACGCAGTATTTT	.	TRBV9	TRBJ2-3	TRBD2	15
CASSLTGAGELFF	TGCGCCAGCAGTTTGACAGGGGCCGGGGAGCTGTTTTTT	.	TRBV10-1	TRBJ2-2	TRBD1	13
CASNVLGVAEAFF	TGTGCCAGCAATGTATTAGGGGTAGCTGAAGCTTTCTTT	.	TRBV19	TRBJ1-1	.	13
CASSLVGGGAREQFF	TGTGCCAGCAGCTTAGTTGGCGGGGGGGCCCGGGAGCAGTTCTTC	once	TRBV7-2	TRBJ2-1	TRBD2	15